These 20 T cell receptor beta chains share one sample of origin, sequenced in a study of spatial heterogeneity in lung cancer (dated by TCRdb to 2018 to 2020). Libraries were made using 5' RACE. TCRdb names NextSeq 500 as the instrument used. TCRdb redid the processing of the public reads, applying fastp at Q25 and MiXCR, and retained in-frame beta chains. Identical CDR3 proteins give one entry, which carries the most common genes and DNA. The sample has about 9,100 distinct CDR3 sequences on record, approximately 5.8% of them singletons. The ten largest make up roughly 7.1% of the sample. The time point label, as the study defines it: sample taken at primary tumor resection. The paper's findings and limits, for the study overall: A correlation was observed between the number of expanded intratumoral alpha and beta TCRs and the tumor nonsynonymous mutation count.

Their target antigens are unknown. The specimen comprised lung tumor tissue, sampled at surgery. All receptors come from a female donor with early-stage non-small cell lung cancer.

This rearrangement joins TRBV4-2 to TRBJ2-1, with 8 nucleotides matching TRBD2. Germline V gene data show CDR1 as LGHNA and CDR2 as YNFKEQ. Losses at the gene ends were 8 bases for V and 8 bases for J; bases not matched to a gene: 11. This CDR3 region has 14 residues. CDR3 in amino acids: CASSSIAGRDEQFF. The CDR3 DNA reads TGTGCCAGCTCGTCGATAGCGGGGAGGGATGAGCAGTTCTTC.

The rearrangement links TRBV7-2 to TRBJ2-3, with TRBD2 identical over 14 bases. Germline assignment: CDR1 SGHTA and CDR2 FQGNSA. This CDR3 has 16 amino acids. The junction had 4 bases not matched to a gene; V was cut back by 4 bases and J by 4 bases. Written as DNA, the CDR3 is TGTGCCAGCAGCTCCGGACTAGCGGGAGGTGCAGATACGCAGTATTTT. Protein: CASSSGLAGGADTQYF.

The rearrangement uses TRBV6-1 and TRBJ2-6; D perhaps matches TRBD2 (5 bases). This CDR3 is 16 amino acids long. The germline gives CDR1 MNHNS, CDR2 SASEGT. V gave up 4 bases and J gave up 1 base, with 11 bases separating them. The CDR3 sequence is CASSAYSGSGANVLTF. The CDR3 DNA reads as TGTGCCAGCAGTGCATACAGCGGTTCTGGGGCCAACGTCCTGACTTTC.

This clonotype came up a few times. The J gene is TRBJ1-2, the V gene TRBV28; TRBD1 agrees at 8 bases. This CDR3 is 14 amino acids long. Per the germline V gene, CDR1 is MDHEN and CDR2 is SYDVKM. Unmatched junction bases numbered 5, after V lost 6 bases and J lost 2 bases. Written as DNA, the CDR3 is TGTGCCAGCAGACAGGGGGTAGGAAACTATGGCTACACCTTC. Amino acid sequence: CASRQGVGNYGYTF.

This clonotype has more than one count but fewer than ten. This chain joins TRBV18 and TRBJ2-7, with TRBD1 matching 9 bases. CDR1 is KGHSH, CDR2 LQKENI, per germline. V lost 8 bases and J lost 5; bases outside the gene matches: 19. The CDR3 length is 17 residues. CDR3 DNA sequence: TGTGCCAGCACTTCAAACTACCGCGGACAGGGGTCCAACGAGCAGTACTTC. Encoded protein: CASTSNYRGQGSNEQYF.

The sample holds many counts of this clonotype. CDR3 bases: TGTGCCAGCAGCACATGGGGGGCATTGAACACTGAAGCTTTCTTT. As protein: CASSTWGALNTEAFF. V gene TRBV5-6 combines with J gene TRBJ1-1, with D perhaps TRBD1 (6 bases). Trimming removed 4 bases from V and 0 bases from J, with 13 bases in between. Germline-derived CDR1 and CDR2 are SGHDT and YYEEEE. The CDR3 spans 15 residues.

This clonotype was recorded a few times. This chain uses TRBV20-1 with TRBJ2-7, with D unresolved. Germline V gene lookup returns CDR1 DFQATT and CDR2 SNEGSKA (reference sequence). V lost 0 bases to trimming and J lost 5 bases, with 2 bases between them. This CDR3 has 10 residues. The CDR3 region is CSARENEQYF. Here the CDR3 DNA reads TGCAGTGCTAGAGAGAACGAGCAGTACTTC.

V usage is TRBV5-4 and J usage is TRBJ1-2; D is possibly TRBD1 (6 bases). V was shortened by 2 bases and J by 5 bases, with 16 bases between the two germline ends. The germline V gene has CDR1 SGHNT and CDR2 YYREEE (reference sequence). The CDR3 consists of 15 residues. This chain's CDR3 is CASSFGRGATYGYTF. The CDR3 DNA reads TGTGCCAGCAGCTTTGGCAGGGGAGCCACATATGGCTACACCTTC.

At least ten counts were recorded for this clonotype. This chain links TRBV27 with TRBJ2-6; possible D gene TRBD1, 5 bases. The V gene's germline CDR1 is MNHEY and CDR2 SMNVEV (reference sequence). Deletions cut 6 bases from V and 2 bases from J, with 11 bases between. The CDR3 is made up of 15 amino acids. The CDR3 sequence is CASRVRVAGANVLTF. The CDR3 DNA sequence: TGTGCCAGCAGAGTCAGGGTTGCTGGGGCCAACGTCCTGACTTTC.

The chain carries TRBV7-2 and TRBJ2-7; TRBD1 might be the D (5 bases). The CDR3 runs to 15 residues. Germline V CDR1 and CDR2: SGHTA, FQGNSA. V was cut by 2 bases and J by 1 base, with 12 bases left in between. CDR3 bases: TGTGCCAGCAGCTTACGTCAGGGTAGATCCTACGAGCAGTACGTC. Residues: CASSLRQGRSYEQYV.

This clonotype was recorded at least ten times. The chain is built from TRBV18 and TRBJ2-7, with 8 bases that match TRBD1. Trimming took 10 bases from V and 4 from J; bases not matched to a gene: 9. CDR1 is KGHSH, CDR2 LQKENI, per germline. The CDR3 runs 13 residues. CDR3 DNA: TGTGCCACCGCTGACAGGGGAGGATACGAGCAGTACTTC. Protein: CATADRGGYEQYF.

Ten or more counts support this clonotype. This chain uses TRBV12-3 or TRBV12-4 with TRBJ1-1; D not certain. CDR3 size: 11 residues. V was shortened by 5 bases and J by 10 bases, with 11 bases between the two germline ends. CDR3 coding DNA: TGTGCCAGCAGTCTCAGGATAGCAGCTTTCTTT. Translating gives CASSLRIAAFF.

By its share, this clonotype is medium-sized (0.01 to 0.1%). The chain combines TRBV12-3 or TRBV12-4 with TRBJ1-5; no reliable D call. This CDR3 region has 12 residues. Trimming cost V 3 bases and J 7 bases, with 7 bases left between them. The CDR3 protein is CASSLPQQPQHF. The CDR3, as DNA: TGTGCCAGCAGTTTGCCACAGCAGCCCCAGCATTTT.

This clonotype was observed many times. V is TRBV20-1 and J is TRBJ2-1, with 7 bases matching TRBD2. Per the germline V gene, CDR1 is DFQATT and CDR2 is SNEGSKA (reference sequence). V gave up 5 bases and J gave up 6 bases; unmatched junction bases: 4. The CDR3 runs 12 residues. The CDR3 sequence: CSAQGLVNEQFF. CDR3 DNA: TGCAGTGCTCAAGGACTAGTCAATGAGCAGTTCTTC.

The chain joins TRBV20-1 to TRBJ1-2; D is perhaps TRBD1 (6 bases). The ends were cut back, 3 bases at V and 6 bases at J, with 11 bases in the middle. This CDR3 contains 12 residues. The germline CDR1 and CDR2 sequences are DFQATT and SNEGSKA (reference sequence). CDR3 loop: CSASGGPDGYTF. In DNA, the CDR3 is TGCAGTGCTAGTGGGGGCCCCGATGGCTACACCTTC.

By proportion, this clonotype is medium-sized. The chain recombines TRBV7-2 with TRBJ1-6; D not certain. Germline V gives CDR1 SGHTA, CDR2 FQGNSA. With 0 bases removed from V and 9 bases from J, the gap between germline ends came to 6 bases. This CDR3 is 13 amino acids long. CDR3 region: CASSLAPRSPLHF. DNA of the CDR3: TGTGCCAGCAGCTTAGCGCCACGTTCACCCCTCCACTTT.

By share, this clonotype counts as medium-sized. The gene calls are TRBV19 and TRBJ1-5, with a tentative D call TRBD1 (6 bases). The length of the CDR3 is 18 residues. CDR1 and CDR2 from the germline V gene are LNHDA and SQIVND (reference sequence). Trimming pared 6 bases from V and 2 bases from J, leaving 23 bases between. The CDR3: CASSTGIFAISGNQPQHF. The CDR3, as DNA: TGTGCCAGTAGCACAGGGATTTTTGCAATAAGCGGCAATCAGCCCCAGCATTTT.

By its share, this clonotype is medium-sized. This chain connects TRBV20-1 to TRBJ1-1; D not certain. Per germline, CDR1 DFQATT and CDR2 SNEGSKA (reference sequence). The CDR3 totals 12 residues. The V end lost 6 bases, the J end lost 6 bases, and 14 bases lay between the germline ends. The CDR3 here is CSAPNSVAEAFF. The CDR3 coding sequence is TGCAGTGCCCCGAACTCGGTCGCTGAAGCTTTCTTT.

In its sample, this clonotype was seen many times. The CDR3 loop reads CASSSGLVADTQYF. Written as DNA, the CDR3 is TGTGCCAGCAGTTCGGGACTAGTAGCAGATACGCAGTATTTT. The chain carries TRBV27 and TRBJ2-3; 8 positions match TRBD2. Germline assignment: CDR1 MNHEY and CDR2 SMNVEV (reference sequence). Trimming took 4 bases from V and 4 from J; bases not matched to a gene: 4. This CDR3 has 14 amino acids.

This clonotype was seen only a few times. The gene calls are TRBV6-1 and TRBJ1-2; TRBD1 matches 7 bases. The germline V gene has CDR1 MNHNS and CDR2 SASEGT. V dropped 5 bases and J dropped 9; count of bases not matched to a gene: 9. The CDR3 totals 13 residues. The CDR3 DNA is TGTGCCAGCAGTTGGCGGGACAGTACCAGCTACACCTTC. It translates to CASSWRDSTSYTF.